This T cell receptor (beta chain) comes out of a study of T cell changes during pregnancy in multiple sclerosis (dated by TCRdb to about 2019). For the study in its entirety: Changes in the T cell repertoire over the course of pregnancy were examined in this study in women with multiple sclerosis.

The library was built by means of the immunoSEQ multiplex PCR assay. In TCRdb, the immuneACCESS table is reduced to in-frame sequences with V and J assigned. These tables do not hold every clone; where another copy was compared, an unresolved V gene accounts for under half, and the others remain unexplained. Counted in this sample were nearly 110,000 clones; 75% to 95% of them appeared once. The ten largest clonotypes hold about 1.6% of the sample. Concerning this clone itself: The antigen it recognizes is unknown. Per-base qualities were not stored, and no clone one base away is much larger.

CDR1 KGHSH and CDR2 LQKENI were looked up in the germline V gene. CDR3 length: 14 amino acids, cysteine to phenylalanine. The kept DNA is CDR3 alone, 42 bases in frame from the first base. Trimming costs V 3 bases and J 4 bases, and their ends lie 12 bases apart. The sample here was peripheral blood, taken before pregnancy. This sequence was found in a female donor with multiple sclerosis, enrolled in a pregnancy study. The chain joins TRBV18 to TRBJ1-2, and the D gene may be TRBD1, 5 bases matching. For the CDR3, the sequence is CASSPVGGTYGYTF. The DNA is as follows: TGTGCCAGCTCACCGGTTGGGGGGACCTATGGCTACACCTTC.